This T cell receptor beta chain appears in the sequencing data of a study of blood T cell repertoires in COVID-19. Looking at the study overall: T cells, B-cell-depleted T cells, or PBMCs supplied cDNA or gDNA.

Between the trimmed V and J ends, which lost 4 bases and 1 base, there was a span of 11 bases. The CDR3 is 15 residues long. The V gene's germline CDR1 is SGHDT and CDR2 YYEEEE. Method: immunoSEQ multiplex PCR; TCRdb's copy keeps in-frame clones and lacks some. The table includes approximately 210,000 clones, approximately 80% detected once. Sequenced sample: PBMCs or T cells enriched from blood (not recorded which). The rearrangement links TRBV5-6 to TRBJ2-2; a weak D match, TRBD2 (6 bases). The TCR originated in a man in his thirties or forties with acute COVID-19. CDR3 sequence: CASSLGLLNTGELFF. In nucleotides, the CDR3 is TGTGCCAGCAGCCTGGGACTCCTGAACACCGGGGAGCTGTTTTTT.